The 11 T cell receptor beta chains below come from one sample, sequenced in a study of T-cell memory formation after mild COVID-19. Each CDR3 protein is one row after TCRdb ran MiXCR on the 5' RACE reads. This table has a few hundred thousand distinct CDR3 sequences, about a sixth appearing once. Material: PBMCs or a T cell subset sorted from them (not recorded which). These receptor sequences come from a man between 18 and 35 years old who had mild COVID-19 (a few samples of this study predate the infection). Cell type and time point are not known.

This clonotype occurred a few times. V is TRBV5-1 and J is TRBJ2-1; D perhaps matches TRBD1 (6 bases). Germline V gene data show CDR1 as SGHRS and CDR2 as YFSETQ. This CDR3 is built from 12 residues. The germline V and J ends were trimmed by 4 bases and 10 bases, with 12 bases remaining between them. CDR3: CASSGSGDEQFF. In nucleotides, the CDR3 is TGCGCCAGCAGCGGATCAGGGGACGAGCAGTTCTTC.

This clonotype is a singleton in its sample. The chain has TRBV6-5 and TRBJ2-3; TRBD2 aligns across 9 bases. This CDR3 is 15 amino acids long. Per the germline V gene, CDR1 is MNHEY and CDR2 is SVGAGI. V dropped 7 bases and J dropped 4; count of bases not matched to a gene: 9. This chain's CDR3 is CASTWGGGAADTQYF. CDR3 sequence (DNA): TGTGCCAGCACCTGGGGCGGGGGGGCAGCAGATACGCAGTATTTT.

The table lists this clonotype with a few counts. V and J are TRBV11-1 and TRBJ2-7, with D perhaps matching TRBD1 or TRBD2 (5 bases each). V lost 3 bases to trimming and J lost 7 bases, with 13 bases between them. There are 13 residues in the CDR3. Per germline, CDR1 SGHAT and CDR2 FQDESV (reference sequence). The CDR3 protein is CASSLSGTSEQYF. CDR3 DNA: TGTGCCAGCAGCTTGTCCGGGACCTCGGAGCAGTACTTC.

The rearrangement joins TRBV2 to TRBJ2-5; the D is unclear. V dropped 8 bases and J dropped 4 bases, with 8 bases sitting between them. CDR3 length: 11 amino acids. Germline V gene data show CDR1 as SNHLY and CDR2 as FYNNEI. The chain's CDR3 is CASAWGETQYF. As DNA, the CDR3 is TGTGCCAGCGCTTGGGGAGAGACCCAGTACTTC.

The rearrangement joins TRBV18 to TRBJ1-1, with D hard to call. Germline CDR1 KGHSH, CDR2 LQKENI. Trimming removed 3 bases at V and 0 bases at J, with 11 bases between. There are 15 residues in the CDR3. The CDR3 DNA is TGTGCCAGCTCACCCCGGCTGGAGGTGAACACTGAAGCTTTCTTT. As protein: CASSPRLEVNTEAFF.

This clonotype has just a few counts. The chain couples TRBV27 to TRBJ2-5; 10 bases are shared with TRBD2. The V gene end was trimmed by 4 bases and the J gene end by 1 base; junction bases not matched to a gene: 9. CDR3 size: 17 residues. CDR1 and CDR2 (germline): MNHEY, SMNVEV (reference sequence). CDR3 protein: CASSSYSSGGLQETQYF. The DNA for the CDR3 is TGTGCCAGCAGTTCCTATTCTAGCGGGGGCCTCCAAGAGACCCAGTACTTC.

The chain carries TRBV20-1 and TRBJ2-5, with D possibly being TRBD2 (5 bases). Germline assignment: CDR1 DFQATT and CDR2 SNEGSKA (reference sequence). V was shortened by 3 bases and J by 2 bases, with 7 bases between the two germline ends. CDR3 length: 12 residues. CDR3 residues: CSARTTQETQYF. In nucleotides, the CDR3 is TGCAGTGCTAGGACTACTCAAGAGACCCAGTACTTC.

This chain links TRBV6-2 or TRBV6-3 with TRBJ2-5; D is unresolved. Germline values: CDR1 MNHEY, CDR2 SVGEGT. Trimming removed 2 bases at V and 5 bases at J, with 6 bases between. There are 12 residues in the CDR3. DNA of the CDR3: TGTGCCAGCAGTTACGAGTCCGAGACCCAGTACTTC. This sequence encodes CASSYESETQYF.

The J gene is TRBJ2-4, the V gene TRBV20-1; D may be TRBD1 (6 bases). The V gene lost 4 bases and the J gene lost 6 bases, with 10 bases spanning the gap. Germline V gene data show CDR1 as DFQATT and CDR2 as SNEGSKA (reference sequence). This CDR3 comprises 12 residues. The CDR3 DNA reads TGCAGTGCTAAATCCAGGGGAAACATTCAGTACTTC. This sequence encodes CSAKSRGNIQYF.

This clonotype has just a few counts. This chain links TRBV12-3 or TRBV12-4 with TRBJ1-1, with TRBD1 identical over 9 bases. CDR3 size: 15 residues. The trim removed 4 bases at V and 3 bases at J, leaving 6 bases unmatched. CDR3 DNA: TGTGCCAGCAGTTCCACAGGGGGCCGATACACTGAAGCTTTCTTT. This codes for CASSSTGGRYTEAFF.

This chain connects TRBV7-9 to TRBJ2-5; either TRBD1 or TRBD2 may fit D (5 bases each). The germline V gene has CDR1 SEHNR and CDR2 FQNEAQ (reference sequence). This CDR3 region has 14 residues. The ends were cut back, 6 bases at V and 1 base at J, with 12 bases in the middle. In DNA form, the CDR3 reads TGTGCCAGCAGTGACATCGGGACCCAAGAGACCCAGTACTTC. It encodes CASSDIGTQETQYF.